This entry is about one TCR beta chain. Its antigen is still unknown. Clones were read by immunoSEQ multiplex PCR, and TCRdb kept only the in-frame ones, dropping some. The sample contains approximately 110,000 clones, 89% of which appear only once. The V gene's germline CDR1 is GTSNPN and CDR2 SVGIG (reference sequence). Trimming took off 4 bases at V and 2 bases at J, with 12 bases between the two ends. CDR3 size: 14 residues. The data originate from a study of PD-1 blockade in classical Hodgkin lymphoma. Study in general: Administration of nivolumab to patients was at 3 mg/kg intravenously every 2 weeks.

The sample's time point: cycle 4 day 1 (C4D1), after around six weeks of nivolumab. All trial patients relapsed after autologous stem cell transplantation. The study, taken as a whole, reports: Baseline diversity in complete responders resembled that of newly diagnosed patients.

The chain employs TRBV30 and TRBJ1-5; weak D call: TRBD1 (6 bases). The source material was peripheral blood mononuclear cells (PBMCs), sampled before the fourth cycle of nivolumab. This TCR was sampled from a human donor with classical Hodgkin lymphoma. The CDR3 reads CAWTLQGGNQPQHF. The CDR3 DNA reads TGTGCCTGGACTTTACAGGGTGGCAATCAGCCCCAGCATTTT.